The 27 T cell receptor beta chains presented below share a single source sample, sequenced in a study of CD8+CD57+ T cells in acquired aplastic anemia. Profiling of TCR beta VDJ combinations and CDR3 sequences used genomic DNA as template. Via MiXCR, TCRdb re-called the reads, giving one row per CDR3 protein. Altogether about 190,000 distinct CDR3 sequences are present, approximately 50% being singletons, with the ten largest covering about 15%. The specimen was sorted CD4+, CD8+, or CD8+CD57+ T cells (not recorded which) from PBMCs. The receptors come from a human donor in good health, serving as a control.

This rearrangement joins TRBV9 to TRBJ2-3, with D unclear. CDR1 and CDR2 (germline): SGDLS, YYNGEE. The V end was cut by 0 bases, the J end by 2 bases, with 7 bases between. The CDR3 has 14 residues. The CDR3 loop is CASSVGSVTDTQYF. As DNA, the CDR3 is TGTGCCAGCAGCGTAGGGTCGGTCACAGATACGCAGTATTTT. Full variable domain (remainder filled in from reference TRBV9 and TRBJ2-3): DSGVTQTPKHLITATGQRVTLRCSPRSGDLSVYWYQQSLDQGLQFLIQYYNGEERAKGNILERFSAQQFPDLHSELNLSSLELGDSALYFCASSVGSVTDTQYFGPGTRLTVL.

J is TRBJ1-4 and V is TRBV29-1, with D perhaps TRBD1 (5 bases). Trimming cost V 6 bases and J 0 bases, with 8 bases left between them. Germline V lookup: CDR1 SQVTM, CDR2 ANQGSEA. CDR3 length equals 13 residues. This CDR3 reads CSVPGATNEKLFF. The CDR3 region has the DNA TGCAGCGTGCCGGGGGCAACTAATGAAAAACTGTTTTTT.

This chain joins TRBV12-3 or TRBV12-4 and TRBJ2-7; no clear D. This CDR3 region has 15 residues. The V end lost 5 bases, the J end lost 0 bases, and 14 bases lay between the germline ends. CDR3 region: CASSHVMVSSYEQYF. The CDR3 nucleotides are TGTGCCAGCAGTCACGTGATGGTGAGCTCCTACGAGCAGTACTTC.

The chain combines TRBV10-3 with TRBJ2-7; 7 nucleotides match TRBD2. The CDR3 length is 15 residues. Per the germline V gene, CDR1 is ENHRY and CDR2 is SYGVKD. The junction had 4 bases not matched to a gene; V was cut back by 0 bases and J by 2 bases. CDR3 in amino acids: CAISESGGFTYEQYF. CDR3 coding DNA: TGTGCCATCAGTGAGTCGGGGGGGTTCACCTACGAGCAGTACTTC.

The V and J genes are TRBV20-1 and TRBJ2-3; 13 bases match TRBD2. The V segment lost 6 bases and the J segment 1 base; nucleotides outside the gene matches: 7. Germline V gene data show CDR1 as DFQATT and CDR2 as SNEGSKA (reference sequence). This CDR3 spans 16 amino acids. As DNA, the CDR3 is TGCAGTGCAAAGTCGGGGACTAGCGGGGGCACAGATACGCAGTATTTT. Protein sequence: CSAKSGTSGGTDTQYF.

The chain combines TRBV10-2 with TRBJ2-1; D is uncertain. Trimming cost V 6 bases and J 5 bases, with 8 bases left between them. There are 12 residues in the CDR3. CDR1 and CDR2 from the germline V gene are WSHSY and SAAADI. CDR3 sequence reads: CASRVPNNEQFF. CDR3 bases: TGCGCCAGCAGGGTTCCCAACAATGAGCAGTTCTTC.

This clonotype was counted at least ten times. The V gene is TRBV4-3, the J gene TRBJ1-2, with a tentative D call TRBD1 (5 bases). V shed 0 bases and J shed 7 bases, with 15 bases lying between them. Germline V lookup: CDR1 LGHNA, CDR2 YSLEER. The length of the CDR3 is 15 residues. CDR3 loop: CASSQDSEVRGGYTF. The CDR3 DNA reads TGCGCCAGCAGCCAAGATAGTGAGGTTAGGGGTGGCTACACCTTC.

This chain joins TRBV10-3 and TRBJ2-1, with D possibly called TRBD1 or TRBD2 (5 bases each). Germline CDR1 ENHRY, CDR2 SYGVKD. V was clipped by 4 bases and J by 6 bases, with 10 bases between them. This CDR3 comprises 13 residues. The CDR3 region is CAISAGTSNEQFF. In DNA, the CDR3 is TGTGCCATCAGTGCCGGGACCAGCAATGAGCAGTTCTTC.

The V call is TRBV5-5, the J call TRBJ2-7, with 8 bases matching TRBD2. V dropped 4 bases and J dropped 2; count of bases not matched to a gene: 5. The CDR3 consists of 14 residues. Germline V gene lookup returns CDR1 SGHKS and CDR2 YYEKEE (reference sequence). The CDR3: CASSLRRGAYEQYF. CDR3 DNA: TGTGCCAGCAGCCTAAGGCGGGGGGCCTACGAGCAGTACTTC. Variable domain in full (rest from reference TRBV5-5 and TRBJ2-7): DAGVTQSPTHLIKTRGQQVTLRCSPISGHKSVSWYQQVLGQGPQFIFQYYEKEERGRGNFPDRFSARQFPNYSSELNVNALLLGDSALYLCASSLRRGAYEQYFGPGTRLTVT.

CDR3 sequence: CASSGRLEYF. CDR3 in DNA: TGTGCCAGCAGTGGCAGACTGGAGTACTTC. The V gene is TRBV2, the J gene TRBJ2-7; D is unresolved. Trimming removed 4 bases from V and 11 bases from J, with 9 bases in between. CDR1 SNHLY and CDR2 FYNNEI come from the germline V gene. The CDR3 has 10 amino acids.

This clonotype came up many times. The chain joins TRBV7-2 to TRBJ2-3, with 8 bases identical to TRBD2. The CDR3 consists of 19 residues. Germline loops: CDR1 SGHTA, CDR2 FQGNSA. J gave up 3 bases and V 2 bases, and 16 bases lay outside the gene matches. As DNA, the CDR3 is TGTGCCAGCAGCTTATCTGCTCGGGGGGGCCTGAGAAGGACAGATACGCAGTATTTT. This sequence encodes CASSLSARGGLRRTDTQYF.

This sequence joins TRBV20-1 and TRBJ1-1; D unclear. Germline values: CDR1 DFQATT, CDR2 SNEGSKA (reference sequence). The CDR3 extends over 12 amino acids. The CDR3 DNA is TGCAGCACGAGGCGGGGAGGAACTGAAGCTTTCTTT. Translating it yields CSTRRGGTEAFF.

V gene TRBV20-1 combines with J gene TRBJ2-1, with D perhaps matching TRBD1 or TRBD2 (5 bases each). Trimming removed 1 base from V and 5 bases from J, with 18 bases in between. The CDR3 loop spans 16 amino acids. CDR1 is DFQATT, CDR2 SNEGSKA, per germline (reference sequence). The CDR3 is CSARGGAARANNEQFF. In DNA, the CDR3 is TGCAGTGCTAGAGGAGGGGCAGCTCGAGCCAACAATGAGCAGTTCTTC.

This clonotype was observed at least ten times. This chain uses TRBV5-1 with TRBJ2-3, with TRBD2 identical over 12 bases. V gave up 4 bases and J gave up 4 bases; unmatched junction bases: 7. This CDR3 has 16 amino acids. The germline V gene has CDR1 SGHRS and CDR2 YFSETQ. Written as DNA, the CDR3 is TGCGCCAGCAGCGCCTTAACTAGCGGGGGGCCAGATACGCAGTATTTT. It encodes CASSALTSGGPDTQYF.

In regard to this clonotype: This may arise from a read error, as a much more abundant clone is one base away. This sequence joins TRBV4-3 and TRBJ2-5; D tentatively reads TRBD1 or TRBD2 (6 bases each). There are 15 residues in the CDR3. Trimming removed 4 bases at V and 6 bases at J, with 18 bases between. Germline-derived CDR1 and CDR2 are LGHNA and YSLEER. The CDR3 sequence is CASSRRAGDFKTQYF. In DNA, the CDR3 is TGCGCCAGCAGCCGGAGGGCAGGGGATTTTAAGACCCAGTACTTC.

The CDR3 reads CATSRGGRTEVGYTF. CDR3 bases: TGTGCCACCAGCAGAGGGGGGAGGACAGAGGTTGGCTACACCTTC. The V and J genes are TRBV15 and TRBJ1-2; D perhaps matches TRBD1 (6 bases). Germline CDR1 and CDR2: LNHNV and YYDKDF (reference sequence). The CDR3 extends over 15 amino acids. V was pared by 1 base and J by 7 bases, with 16 bases between. Variable domain in full (rest from reference TRBV15 and TRBJ1-2): DAMVIQNPRYQVTQFGKPVTLSCSQTLNHNVMYWYQQKSSQAPKLLFHYYDKDFNNEADTPDNFQSRRPNTSFCFLDIRSPGLGDTAMYLCATSRGGRTEVGYTFGSGTRLTVV.

V is TRBV7-9 and J is TRBJ1-4, with a weak D call TRBD1 (6 bases). Germline CDR1 SEHNR, CDR2 FQNEAQ (reference sequence). V was shortened by 5 bases and J by 3 bases, with 13 bases between the two germline ends. The CDR3 consists of 15 residues. The DNA for the CDR3 is TGTGCCAGCAGCGGCTACAGGGTCCCTAATGAAAAACTGTTTTTT. Residues: CASSGYRVPNEKLFF.

The V call is TRBV7-6, the J call TRBJ1-2, with 10 bases that match TRBD1. J gave up 5 bases and V 1 base, and 7 bases lay outside the gene matches. Germline V gene lookup returns CDR1 SGHVS and CDR2 FNYEAQ. The length of the CDR3 is 16 residues. The CDR3: CASSLGGTGVNYGYTF. As DNA, the CDR3 is TGTGCCAGCAGCTTAGGGGGGACAGGGGTGAATTATGGCTACACCTTC.

Worth noting for this clonotype: A read error is likely, as this CDR3 ends without the conserved phenylalanine or tryptophan. The DNA is left out, because the CDR3 cannot be placed on it with certainty; the CDR3 is given as TCRdb lists it. CDR3 sequence reads: CSARGGANT. The genes are TRBV20-1 and TRBJ2-6; the D call in the table, TRBD1, was not verified against the DNA. The length of the CDR3 is 9 amino acids, counting both ends. Germline loops: CDR1 DFQATT, CDR2 SNEGSKA (reference sequence).

The chain links TRBV3-1 to TRBJ2-3; a weak D match, TRBD2 (7 bases). In germline, CDR1 is LGHDT, CDR2 YNNKEL (reference sequence). The CDR3 contains 16 residues. V was clipped by 7 bases and J by 0 bases, with 17 bases between them. Here the CDR3 DNA reads TGTGCCAGCACGGCGGGGGCGTATACTAGCACAGATACGCAGTATTTT. Protein product: CASTAGAYTSTDTQYF.

The chain has TRBV30 and TRBJ1-6; 8 bases are shared with TRBD1. Looked up from germline, CDR1 is GTSNPN and CDR2 is SVGIG (reference sequence). This CDR3 is 17 amino acids long. Trimming cost V 2 bases and J 5 bases; bases outside gene matches: 11. In nucleotides, the CDR3 is TGTGCCTGGAGTCCCCCCCGGACAGGGCTAAATAATTCACCCCTCCACTTT. Translating it yields CAWSPPRTGLNNSPLHF.

This clonotype was seen more than once but under ten times. The CDR3 is CASSQGVGPTGNTIYF. The DNA for the CDR3 is TGCGCCAGCAGCCAAGGAGTGGGGCCTACTGGAAACACCATATATTTT. V gene TRBV4-3 combines with J gene TRBJ1-3, with a tentative D call TRBD1 (5 bases). V lost 1 base and J lost 2, with 12 bases in between. The CDR3 covers 16 residues. Germline CDR1 is LGHNA and CDR2 is YSLEER.

This clonotype was detected only once. CDR3 bases: TGTGCCAGCAGGCGACAAAGCTCTGGGGCCAACGTCCTGACTTTC. It yields the protein CASRRQSSGANVLTF. The chain employs TRBV2 and TRBJ2-6; D is undetermined. The CDR3 loop spans 15 amino acids. Trimming removed 6 bases from V and 0 bases from J, with 9 bases in between. Looked up from germline, CDR1 is SNHLY and CDR2 is FYNNEI.

This clonotype was counted between two and nine times. This sequence joins TRBV10-3 and TRBJ2-7; 8 bases match TRBD1. Unmatched junction bases numbered 4, after V lost 4 bases and J lost 2 bases. From germline, CDR1 is ENHRY and CDR2 SYGVKD. The CDR3 runs to 14 residues. The CDR3 DNA is TGTGCCATCAGTGGGACAGGGCCCGCCTACGAGCAGTACTTC. It specifies CAISGTGPAYEQYF.

The chain joins TRBV6-2 or TRBV6-3 to TRBJ1-5; D is unclear. The CDR3 consists of 13 residues. CDR1 and CDR2 from the germline V gene are MNHEY and SVGEGT. Trimming stripped 2 bases from V and 7 bases from J, with 9 bases between. CDR3 nucleotides: TGTGCCAGCAGTTACCTCCCAGGACAGCCCCAGCATTTT. Protein product: CASSYLPGQPQHF.

The CDR3, as DNA: TGCGCCAGCAACGGGGTAGCGGGGTACAATGAGCAGTTCTTC. It codes for CASNGVAGYNEQFF. This chain joins TRBV5-1 and TRBJ2-1, with TRBD2 matching over 8 bases. V lost 6 bases, J lost 4 bases, and 6 bases stayed unmatched. This CDR3 has 14 residues. From germline, CDR1 is SGHRS and CDR2 YFSETQ.

This clonotype appeared once. The chain links TRBV19 to TRBJ1-5; no definite D call. The V end was cut by 6 bases, the J end by 9 bases, with 12 bases between. The CDR3 runs to 12 residues. Germline loops: CDR1 LNHDA, CDR2 SQIVND (reference sequence). In nucleotides, the CDR3 is TGTGCCAGTAGGGACGGCCTCGGGCCCCAGCATTTT. As protein: CASRDGLGPQHF.